This is a list of T cell receptor beta chains from one sample in a study of T cell repertoires in cytomegalovirus infection. TCRdb passed the reads through MiXCR, listing each CDR3 protein once. The sample has around 430,000 distinct CDR3 sequences, 42% seen once. These receptors' antigens are unknown. Here the sequenced sample was cultured PBMCs, taken from culture after CMV antigen stimulation. The receptors were gathered from a human donor in good health (CMV status not recorded). Some clones in this sample may be carry-over from other donors' samples. Each CDR3 is given with its conserved first and last residue. D genes are given only for firm matches. Not all rows give a size; the values are once, few, many and, for expanded clones, a class.

d_call,clone_size,j_call,v_call,cdr3_nt,cdr3_aa
NA,few,TRBJ1-1,TRBV7-9,TGCTCGGAGGACAAATCGAACACTGAAGCTTTCTTT,CSEDKSNTEAFF
TRBD2,NA,TRBJ2-1,TRBV7-2,TGTGCCAGCAGCGTAGACGGGACTACCTACAATGAGCAGTTCTTC,CASSVDGTTYNEQFF
TRBD1,once,TRBJ1-1,TRBV18,TGTGCCAGCTCACCGCTATTGCAGGGGGTCACTGAAGCTTTCTTT,CASSPLLQGVTEAFF
TRBD2,once,TRBJ2-2,TRBV11-2,TGTGCCAGCAGTATAGCGGGAGTGGTCACCGGGGAGCTGTTTTTT,CASSIAGVVTGELFF
TRBD2,NA,TRBJ2-5,TRBV7-6,TGTGCCAGCAGCTTCTCGGGCACTAGCGGCCCGAGGACCCAGTACTTC,CASSFSGTSGPRTQYF
NA,NA,TRBJ2-7,TRBV5-3,TGTGCCAGCAGCGCCTCTCTAGCTTCCGAGCAGTACTTC,CASSASLASEQYF
TRBD1,NA,TRBJ1-2,TRBV7-9,TGTGCCAGCAGCTTGGGGTCAGGGGGCGAGGATGGCTACACCTTC,CASSLGSGGEDGYTF
NA,few,TRBJ2-5,TRBV7-6,TGTGCCAGCAGTCCAGACCCCGGTGGGACCCAGTACTTC,CASSPDPGGTQYF
TRBD2,NA,TRBJ2-3,TRBV12-3/TRBV12-4,TGTGCCAGCAGTGTGGGACTAGCGGGGAGCACAGATACGCAGTATTTT,CASSVGLAGSTDTQYF
NA,few,TRBJ2-7,TRBV11-2,TGTGCCAGCACCAGGGACGGGAACCTTCGCGAGCAGTACTTC,CASTRDGNLREQYF
TRBD2,few,TRBJ2-3,TRBV5-4,TGTGCCAGCAGGAGTTGGGGCCAGCGGGGGGCCAAAAACACAGATACGCAGTATTTT,CASRSWGQRGAKNTDTQYF
NA,few,TRBJ2-3,TRBV27,TGTGCCAGCAGTTTATTGGGAGGTCCAGATACGCAGTATTTT,CASSLLGGPDTQYF
TRBD1,NA,TRBJ1-5,TRBV29-1,TGCAGCGTTGTCTGGGACAGGGGCGCCGAGCCAAATCAGCCCCAGCATTTT,CSVVWDRGAEPNQPQHF
NA,NA,TRBJ2-5,TRBV12-3/TRBV12-4,TGTGCCAGCAGTTTCCGCAGTGGGAAGACCCAGTACTTC,CASSFRSGKTQYF
TRBD2,NA,TRBJ2-7,TRBV5-5,TGTGCCAGCAGCTCCGGGGGGGTCTACGAGCAGTACTTC,CASSSGGVYEQYF
NA,few,TRBJ1-3,TRBV7-2,TGTGCCAGCAGCTCAGGACAGACTGGAAACACCATATATTTT,CASSSGQTGNTIYF
NA,NA,TRBJ1-1,TRBV19,TGTGCCAGTAGACCCCAGGGGACTGAAGCTTTCTTT,CASRPQGTEAFF
NA,few,TRBJ2-1,TRBV4-1,TGTGCCAGCAGCCCCAGACACCGCCCCCCTGGTGATGAGCAGTTCTTC,CASSPRHRPPGDEQFF
NA,NA,TRBJ1-2,TRBV12-3/TRBV12-4,TGTGCCAGCAGTTTTCTACATAACTATGGCTACACCTTC,CASSFLHNYGYTF
NA,few,TRBJ2-1,TRBV12-3/TRBV12-4,TGTGCCAGCAGCTCCCTCTCCTACAATGAGCAGTTCTTC,CASSSLSYNEQFF
TRBD2,NA,TRBJ2-1,TRBV5-4,TGTGCCAGCAGTTTCCCAGGAAGCGGGAGAGGCGCGGTCGTGAGCTCCTACAATGAGCAGTTCTTC,CASSFPGSGRGAVVSSYNEQFF
NA,NA,TRBJ1-1,TRBV7-9,TGTGCCAGCAGGTATCTACGGGGGAACACTGAAGCTTTCTTT,CASRYLRGNTEAFF
TRBD2,few,TRBJ2-1,TRBV12-3/TRBV12-4,TGTGCCAGCAGTTTTCAACTAGCGGGCGATGAGCAGTTCTTC,CASSFQLAGDEQFF
NA,NA,TRBJ2-7,TRBV7-6,TGTGCCAGCAGCTTATCGTGGGGGCAGGGAGGCGAGCAGTACTTC,CASSLSWGQGGEQYF
NA,NA,TRBJ1-1,TRBV5-1,TGCGCCAGCAGCGGGAGGGGACGGATGAACACTGAAGCTTTCTTT,CASSGRGRMNTEAFF
NA,few,TRBJ2-7,TRBV20-1,TGCAGTGCTAGTCCCGCGGGCTCCTACGAGCAGTACTTC,CSASPAGSYEQYF
NA,NA,TRBJ2-1,TRBV27,TGTGCCAGCACCCCCGTGGGCCTTCCCCAGGATGAGCAGTTCTTC,CASTPVGLPQDEQFF
TRBD2,NA,TRBJ2-5,TRBV10-3,TGTGCCATCAGTCCAAAAACCAGGACTAGCACAGAGACCCAGTACTTC,CAISPKTRTSTETQYF
NA,NA,TRBJ1-6,TRBV6-5,TGTGCCAGCAGCCCTACGTGGCAGGTTAATTCACCCCTCCACTTT,CASSPTWQVNSPLHF
NA,once,TRBJ1-1,TRBV15,TGTGCCACCAGCAGAGATCTGGGATCTAGGGGTCTGAAAGCTTTCTTT,CATSRDLGSRGLKAFF
NA,NA,TRBJ2-3,TRBV7-6,TGTGCCAGCAGCCCTCTCCTGGCCCTCCCCCACACAGATACGCAGTATTTT,CASSPLLALPHTDTQYF
NA,NA,TRBJ2-1,TRBV19,TGTGCCAGTAGTATATCCAGGGCAGGTGAGCAGTTCTTC,CASSISRAGEQFF
NA,NA,TRBJ2-3,TRBV6-6,TGTGCCATCGCGACGGTTCCAGATACGCAGTATTTT,CAIATVPDTQYF
NA,few,TRBJ1-6,TRBV19,TGTGCCAGTAGTATATATTCGGGTTATCAGAATTCACCCCTCCACTTT,CASSIYSGYQNSPLHF
TRBD1,NA,TRBJ1-2,TRBV12-3/TRBV12-4,TGTGCCAGCAGCACCGGACAGGCGGTTGGCTACACCTTC,CASSTGQAVGYTF
TRBD1,NA,TRBJ1-5,TRBV20-1,TGCAGTGTCTCGGACAGGGGTAGCAATCAGCCCCAGCATTTT,CSVSDRGSNQPQHF
NA,few,TRBJ1-1,TRBV19,TGTGCCAGTAGTATTCGGGGGAGTGGAGCTTTCTTT,CASSIRGSGAFF
NA,few,TRBJ2-5,TRBV6-2/TRBV6-3,TGTGCCAGCAGTTATTCGGACAGGCGGGGAGAGACCCAGTACTTC,CASSYSDRRGETQYF
TRBD2,NA,TRBJ2-1,TRBV2,TGTGCCAGCACGGGGGGGGAAGTCAATGAGCAGTTCTTC,CASTGGEVNEQFF
NA,NA,TRBJ1-1,TRBV20-1,TGCAGTGCTAGAGGTCCAAGGTACGGGGGCCGGAACACTGAAGCTTTCTTT,CSARGPRYGGRNTEAFF
NA,NA,TRBJ2-5,TRBV7-9,TGTGCCAGCAGCGCGCTCAGAGTCGGTTTGAGGGAGACCCAGTACTTC,CASSALRVGLRETQYF
TRBD2,NA,TRBJ2-2,TRBV20-1,TGCAGTGCCCAAGACGGCGGGGGGGCGAACACCGGGGAGCTGTTTTTT,CSAQDGGGANTGELFF
NA,NA,TRBJ1-4,TRBV2,TGTGCCAGCAGTCCTCTGACAGCCTCTAATGAAAAACTGTTTTTT,CASSPLTASNEKLFF
TRBD2,NA,TRBJ2-7,TRBV7-2,TGTGCCAGCACTAGCGGGACGGGCGAGCAGTACTTC,CASTSGTGEQYF
NA,few,TRBJ1-4,TRBV7-9,TGTGCCAGCAGCCAACAGGTTAATGAAAAACTGTTTTTT,CASSQQVNEKLFF
TRBD1,NA,TRBJ1-1,TRBV20-1,TGCAGTGCTAACGGACAGGGGGTGAACACTGAAGCTTTCTTT,CSANGQGVNTEAFF
TRBD2,NA,TRBJ2-3,TRBV4-2,TGTGCCAGCAGCCGTCTTCTAGCGGGGGGGCCTATGACAGATACGCAGTATTTT,CASSRLLAGGPMTDTQYF
TRBD2,NA,TRBJ2-3,TRBV15,TGTGCCACCAGCAGAGACCCGGGGGGGCCCGGGACAGATACGCAGTATTTT,CATSRDPGGPGTDTQYF
TRBD2,NA,TRBJ2-7,TRBV6-6,TGTGCCAGCAGTTACGCGGGGGATAGCTACGAGCAGTACTTC,CASSYAGDSYEQYF
NA,NA,TRBJ2-5,TRBV2,TGTGCCAGCCAACCTGGGAGCTACCAAGAGACCCAGTACTTC,CASQPGSYQETQYF
TRBD2,NA,TRBJ2-1,TRBV6-2/TRBV6-3,TGTGCCAGCAGTCTCGGGACTAGCGGGAGGAGGCAGCAGTTCTTC,CASSLGTSGRRQQFF
NA,NA,TRBJ1-1,TRBV19,TGTGCCAGTAGTTCCCGGGGGGGGCTCCCTGAAGCTTTCTTT,CASSSRGGLPEAFF
NA,NA,TRBJ2-7,TRBV19,TGTGCCAGTAGTCCCACAGGAGCCCCCTACGAGCAGTACTTC,CASSPTGAPYEQYF
NA,few,TRBJ2-7,TRBV7-2,TGTGCCAGCAGCTTAGGGCATGGGGGTGCGAACTACGAGCAGTACTTC,CASSLGHGGANYEQYF
NA,NA,TRBJ2-1,TRBV19,TGTGCCAGTAGCCCACGTTGGGGGGCCGGCTACAATGAGCAGTTCTTC,CASSPRWGAGYNEQFF